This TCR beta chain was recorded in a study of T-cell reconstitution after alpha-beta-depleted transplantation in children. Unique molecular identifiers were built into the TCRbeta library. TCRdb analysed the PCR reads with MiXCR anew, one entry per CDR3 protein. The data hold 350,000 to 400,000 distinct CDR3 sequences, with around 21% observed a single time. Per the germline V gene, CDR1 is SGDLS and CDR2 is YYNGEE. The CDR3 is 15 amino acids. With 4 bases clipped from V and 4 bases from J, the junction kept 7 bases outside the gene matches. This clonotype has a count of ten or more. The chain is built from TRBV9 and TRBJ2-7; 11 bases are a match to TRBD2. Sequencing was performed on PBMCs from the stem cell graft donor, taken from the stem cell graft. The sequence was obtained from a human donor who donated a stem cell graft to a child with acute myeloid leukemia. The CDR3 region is CASSPSGRPSYEQYF. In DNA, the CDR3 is TGTGCCAGCAGCCCTAGCGGGAGGCCCTCTTACGAGCAGTACTTC.